A single sample gave rise to the 6 T cell receptor beta chains below, sequenced in a study of blood T cell repertoires in COVID-19. The protocol was immunoSEQ multiplex PCR, while the TCRdb copy is restricted to in-frame clones and leaves out a portion. Of 46,000 or so clones listed, about 88% are singletons. Sequences were obtained from peripheral blood. The receptors were sampled from a man in his 70s with active COVID-19.

This chain joins TRBV11-2 and TRBJ2-7, with 7 bases matching TRBD1. V lost 6 bases to trimming and J lost 2 bases; unmatched junction nucleotides: 7. The V gene's germline CDR1 is SGHAT and CDR2 FQNNGV. The CDR3 contains 14 residues. The CDR3 protein is CASRPNRGPYEQYF. Here the CDR3 DNA reads TGTGCCAGCAGACCTAACAGGGGTCCCTACGAGCAGTACTTC.

CDR3 in amino acids: CASSITGFGTEAFF. The CDR3 DNA reads as TGTGCCAGCAGCATAACAGGGTTCGGCACTGAAGCTTTCTTT. The V gene is TRBV6-5, the J gene TRBJ1-1; a weak D match, TRBD1 (6 bases). CDR3 length: 14 residues. Germline loops: CDR1 MNHEY, CDR2 SVGAGI. V dropped 6 bases and J dropped 4 bases, with 15 bases sitting between them.

This rearrangement joins TRBV18 to TRBJ1-4; D is perhaps TRBD1 (5 bases). Between the trimmed V and J ends, which lost 4 bases and 5 bases, there was a span of 11 bases. Germline V CDR1 and CDR2: KGHSH, LQKENI. CDR3 length: 14 residues. The CDR3 bases are TGTGCCAGCTCACACAACCAGGGAAATGAAAAACTGTTTTTT. Translation: CASSHNQGNEKLFF.

V usage is TRBV5-6 and J usage is TRBJ1-2, with 7 bases that match TRBD1. Germline assignment: CDR1 SGHDT and CDR2 YYEEEE. V was pared by 4 bases and J by 4 bases, with 7 bases of the junction left unmatched. There are 14 residues in the CDR3. The DNA for the CDR3 is TGTGCCAGCAGCCTGACAGGGACATTCTATGGCTACACCTTC. Its protein is CASSLTGTFYGYTF.

The V call is TRBV5-4, the J call TRBJ2-1; D is possibly TRBD1 (5 bases). The CDR3 consists of 12 residues. Germline loops: CDR1 SGHNT, CDR2 YYREEE (reference sequence). V was trimmed by 5 bases and J by 8 bases, leaving 11 bases between them. CDR3 coding DNA: TGTGCCAGCAGTCACCCAGGGTATGAGCAGTTCTTC. Amino acids: CASSHPGYEQFF.

The J gene is TRBJ1-4, the V gene TRBV2; no clear D. This CDR3 contains 16 residues. The V end lost 11 bases, the J end lost 0 bases, and 19 bases lay between the germline ends. The germline V gene encodes CDR1 SNHLY and CDR2 FYNNEI. CDR3 amino acids: CADAIGRPATNEKLFF. CDR3 nucleotides: TGTGCCGATGCTATAGGGAGACCTGCAACTAATGAAAAACTGTTTTTT.